These T cell receptor beta chains were read from a single sample in a study of regulatory T cells in long-lasting Graves disease. A single record per CDR3 protein comes from TCRdb applying MiXCR to the multiplex PCR reads. The sample has roughly 500,000 distinct CDR3 sequences, roughly 13% seen once; the top ten hold roughly a tenth. The data also belong to a second study, concerning T cells in Graves' hyperthyroidism and ophthalmopathy.

The sequencing here drew on peripheral blood mononuclear cells (PBMCs), taken at new diagnosis, from a patient treated with antithyroid drugs. These receptors were taken from a man aged 30-40 years with Graves disease. CDR3s include the opening cysteine and the closing phenylalanine or tryptophan. The D gene is left open where the match is weak. Clone size is shown for a subset of rows, as once, few, many or a class of expanded clone.

size	D	V	J	CDR3
many	TRBD1	TRBV6-5	TRBJ1-5	CASSYSTGNQPQHF
-	TRBD1	TRBV2	TRBJ2-2	CASLRGQAGTGELFF
few	TRBD2	TRBV7-3	TRBJ2-1	CASPSRTRYNEQFF
many	-	TRBV7-8	TRBJ2-3	CASSFSGGTQYF
many	-	TRBV20-1	TRBJ1-1	CSARNSIAEAFF
many	TRBD2	TRBV20-1	TRBJ2-1	CSATTSGKRGEQFF
-	TRBD1	TRBV18	TRBJ1-2	CASSLTGQDRDYTF
many	TRBD1	TRBV12-3/TRBV12-4	TRBJ2-2	CASRRTGSERGTGELFF
-	-	TRBV14	TRBJ2-7	CASSQRGRAEQYF
many	-	TRBV5-1	TRBJ1-2	CASSLAGVNWDGYTF
-	-	TRBV27	TRBJ1-2	CASRGLEGWGGYTF
many	TRBD1	TRBV29-1	TRBJ1-5	CSVALTGGFNQPQHF
-	-	TRBV5-1	TRBJ2-3	CASSLAAYTDTQYF
few	-	TRBV5-1	TRBJ1-1	CASNADTEAFF
many	-	TRBV11-3	TRBJ2-1	CASSLDRGTYNEQFF
many	-	TRBV20-1	TRBJ2-7	CSAPSSVGAYEQYF
-	TRBD2	TRBV20-1	TRBJ2-5	CSAAEIGLALETQYF
many	TRBD2	TRBV3-1	TRBJ2-1	CASSLGRRTSGRHEQFF
-	TRBD2	TRBV19	TRBJ2-1	CASSQRTSGIFSYNEQFF
-	-	TRBV28	TRBJ2-5	CASSSGKTQYF
many	-	TRBV12-3/TRBV12-4	TRBJ2-5	CASSLGARETQYF
many	TRBD2	TRBV29-1	TRBJ2-1	CSVVRTSGRASYNEQFF
many	-	TRBV11-1	TRBJ2-1	CASSLTPNNEQFF
many	-	TRBV20-1	TRBJ2-1	CSAIDKGERYNEQFF
many	-	TRBV6-2/TRBV6-3	TRBJ2-1	CASSEVAAEQFF
many	-	TRBV12-3/TRBV12-4	TRBJ1-3	CASSFQGNSGNTIYF
many	-	TRBV20-1	TRBJ2-5	CSASSQAKETQYF
many	TRBD1	TRBV20-1	TRBJ1-5	CSPLQGAIQHF
few	-	TRBV5-1	TRBJ2-7	CASSSQGIGVYEQYF
many	TRBD2	TRBV11-2	TRBJ2-7	CASSGPAGGLYEQYF
few	TRBD1	TRBV12-3/TRBV12-4	TRBJ1-6	CASSRDRASSPLHF
many	-	TRBV27	TRBJ2-3	CASSTRRGDTQYF
many	TRBD1	TRBV7-8	TRBJ2-1	CASSYRDRGTDEQFF
many	-	TRBV2	TRBJ2-5	CASRRIMTRGKETQYF
-	-	TRBV6-1	TRBJ2-1	CASSLPIGQFF
few	TRBD1	TRBV5-1	TRBJ1-3	CASSWTGYGNTIYF
-	TRBD1	TRBV6-2/TRBV6-3	TRBJ2-4	CASTSTGGRSKNIQYF
many	-	TRBV12-3/TRBV12-4	TRBJ2-3	CASSPLGGGGTDTQYF
many	-	TRBV19	TRBJ2-5	CASSAPSLQGSETQYF
many	-	TRBV20-1	TRBJ2-1	CSASISYNEQFF
few	TRBD1	TRBV3-1	TRBJ1-5	CASSLGQGGNNQPQHF
-	TRBD1	TRBV4-1	TRBJ2-2	CASSQRTGYTGELFF
many	TRBD1	TRBV29-1	TRBJ1-1	CSVLTGGMHTEAFF
few	TRBD1	TRBV24-1	TRBJ2-7	CATSDRGGRYEQYF